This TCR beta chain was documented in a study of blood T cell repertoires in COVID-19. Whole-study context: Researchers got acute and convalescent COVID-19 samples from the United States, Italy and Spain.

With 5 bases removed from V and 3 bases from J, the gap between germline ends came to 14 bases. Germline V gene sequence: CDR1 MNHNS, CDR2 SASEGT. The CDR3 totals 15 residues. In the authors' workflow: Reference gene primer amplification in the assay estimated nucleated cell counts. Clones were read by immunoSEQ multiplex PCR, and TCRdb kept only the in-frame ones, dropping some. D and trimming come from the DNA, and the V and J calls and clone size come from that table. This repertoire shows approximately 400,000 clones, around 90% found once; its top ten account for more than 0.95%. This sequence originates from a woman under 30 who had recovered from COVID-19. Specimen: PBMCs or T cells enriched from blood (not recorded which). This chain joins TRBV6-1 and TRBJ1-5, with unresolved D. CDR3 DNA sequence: TGTGCCAGCAGTAGCCGCGGGAGGGACAATCAGCCCCAGCATTTT. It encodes CASSSRGRDNQPQHF.